This T cell receptor beta chain came from a study of CD8 T cells in ankylosing spondylitis. This clonotype appeared many times. The V gene end was trimmed by 4 bases and the J gene end by 0 bases; junction bases not matched to a gene: 6. Germline assignment: CDR1 MGHRA and CDR2 YSYEKL. CDR3 length: 16 amino acids. Preparation of TCR beta libraries was done by quantitative 5'-RACE with molecular barcodes. TCRdb re-called the 5' RACE reads through MiXCR, storing one row per CDR3 protein. The table has 200,000 to 300,000 distinct CDR3 sequences, 20% to 30% seen once; the top ten hold about 0.6%. The chain carries TRBV4-1 and TRBJ1-3, with 7 bases matching TRBD1. Input material: blood, either unsorted or a sorted T cell fraction (not recorded which). This TCR derives from a male donor with ankylosing spondylitis or in good health (not recorded which). CDR3 nucleotide sequence: TGCGCCAGCAGCCGCGAGACAGGGCGCTCTGGAAACACCATATATTTT. This encodes CASSRETGRSGNTIYF.